This T cell receptor (beta chain) is drawn from a study of T cell responses to AZD1222 COVID-19 vaccine. Study results and caveats: Scientists sampled the repertoires only once the peak T cell response had passed.

The V gene's germline CDR1 is SGHDN and CDR2 FVKESK. The V end lost 4 bases, the J end lost 7 bases, and 8 bases lay between the germline ends. The CDR3 runs to 13 residues. Using immunoSEQ multiplex PCR, the repertoire was profiled, and TCRdb retains in-frame clones only, with some absent. The sample has 150,000 or so clones; approximately 88% are singletons. This clone was recorded once. Its specificity is not known. The sequenced sample was peripheral blood, obtained on day 0 of MenACWY control vaccination. The clonotype originates from an adult in good health. The rearrangement uses TRBV14 and TRBJ1-6; tentative D call: TRBD1 (5 bases). CDR3 sequence reads: CASSLQGNSPLHF. CDR3 nucleotide sequence: TGTGCCAGCAGCCTCCAGGGAAATTCACCCCTCCACTTT.